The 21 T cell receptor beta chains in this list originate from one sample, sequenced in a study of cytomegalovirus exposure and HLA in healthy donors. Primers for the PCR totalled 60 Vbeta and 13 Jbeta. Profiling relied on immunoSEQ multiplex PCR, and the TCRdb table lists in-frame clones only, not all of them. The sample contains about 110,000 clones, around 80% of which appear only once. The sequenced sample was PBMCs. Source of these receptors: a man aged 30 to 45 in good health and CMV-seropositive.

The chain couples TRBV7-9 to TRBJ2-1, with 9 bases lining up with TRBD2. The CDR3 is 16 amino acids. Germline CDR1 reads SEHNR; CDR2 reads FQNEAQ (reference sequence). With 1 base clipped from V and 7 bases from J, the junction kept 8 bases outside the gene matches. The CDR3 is CASSLGAASGTNEQFF. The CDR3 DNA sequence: TGTGCCAGCAGCTTAGGAGCGGCTAGCGGGACGAATGAGCAGTTCTTC.

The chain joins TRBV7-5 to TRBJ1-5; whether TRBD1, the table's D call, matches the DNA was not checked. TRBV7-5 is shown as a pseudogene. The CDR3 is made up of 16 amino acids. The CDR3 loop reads CVRSPWTGGGNQPQHF. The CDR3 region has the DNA TGTGTCAGAAGCCCTTGGACAGGGGGCGGCAATCAGCCCCAGCATTTT.

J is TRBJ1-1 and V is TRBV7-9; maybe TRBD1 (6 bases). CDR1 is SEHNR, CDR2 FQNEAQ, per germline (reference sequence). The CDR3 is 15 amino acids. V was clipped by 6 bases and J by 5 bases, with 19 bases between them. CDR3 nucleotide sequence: TGTGCCAGCAGTCGTTTACAGGGTGAATTGACTGAAGCTTTCTTT. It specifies CASSRLQGELTEAFF.

The CDR3 spells CASLTGAGYEQYF. CDR3 in DNA: TGTGCCAGCTTAACAGGGGCAGGGTACGAGCAGTACTTC. The genes are TRBV28 and TRBJ2-7, with TRBD1 matching 7 bases. The V segment lost 8 bases and the J segment 4 bases; nucleotides outside the gene matches: 8. There are 13 residues in the CDR3. The germline gives CDR1 MDHEN, CDR2 SYDVKM. The complete variable domain, with remaining parts taken from reference TRBV28 and TRBJ2-7, reads DVKVTQSSRYLVKRTGEKVFLECVQDMDHENMFWYRQDPGLGLRLIYFSYDVKMKEKGDIPEGYSVSREKKERFSLILESASTNQTSMYLCASLTGAGYEQYFGPGTRLTVT.

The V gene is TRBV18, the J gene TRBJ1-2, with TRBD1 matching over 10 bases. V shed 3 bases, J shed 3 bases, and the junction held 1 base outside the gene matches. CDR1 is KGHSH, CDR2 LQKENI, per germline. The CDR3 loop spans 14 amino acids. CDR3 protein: CASSPGTGDYGYTF. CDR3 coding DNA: TGTGCCAGCTCACCCGGGACAGGGGACTATGGCTACACCTTC.

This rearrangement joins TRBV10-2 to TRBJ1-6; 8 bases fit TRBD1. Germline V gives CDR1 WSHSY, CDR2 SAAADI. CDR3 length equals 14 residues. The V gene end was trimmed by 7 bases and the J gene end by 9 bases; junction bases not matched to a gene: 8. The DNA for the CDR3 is TGCGCCAGCACCCTCGGACAGGGCGGTTCACCCCTCCACTTT. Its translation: CASTLGQGGSPLHF.

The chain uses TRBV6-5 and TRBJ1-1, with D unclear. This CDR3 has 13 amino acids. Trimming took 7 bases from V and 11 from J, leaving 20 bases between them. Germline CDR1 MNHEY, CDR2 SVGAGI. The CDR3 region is CASTFTGEVLAFF. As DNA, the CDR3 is TGTGCCAGCACCTTCACTGGAGAGGTTTTGGCTTTCTTT.

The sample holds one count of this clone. The CDR3 sequence: CASSSISGQETQYF. The CDR3 region has the DNA TGTGCCAGCAGCTCGATTAGCGGACAAGAGACCCAGTACTTC. The rearrangement links TRBV7-8 to TRBJ2-5, with D tentatively TRBD2 (6 bases). Trimming pared 4 bases from V and 2 bases from J, leaving 11 bases between. The CDR3 consists of 14 residues. The V gene's germline CDR1 is SGHVS and CDR2 FQNEAQ. Supplemented by reference TRBV7-8 and TRBJ2-5, the full variable domain reads GAGVSQSPRYKVAKRGQDVALRCDPISGHVSLFWYQQALGQGPEFLTYFQNEAQLDKSGLPSDRFFAERPEGSVSTLKIQRTQQEDSAVYLCASSSISGQETQYFGPGTRLLVL.

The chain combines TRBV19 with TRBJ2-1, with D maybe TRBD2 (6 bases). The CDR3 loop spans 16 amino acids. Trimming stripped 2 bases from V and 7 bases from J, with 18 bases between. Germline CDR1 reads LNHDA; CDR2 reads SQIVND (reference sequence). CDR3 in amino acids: CASSIRQGGIWNEQFF. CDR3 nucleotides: TGTGCCAGTAGTATAAGGCAGGGAGGAATTTGGAATGAGCAGTTCTTC.

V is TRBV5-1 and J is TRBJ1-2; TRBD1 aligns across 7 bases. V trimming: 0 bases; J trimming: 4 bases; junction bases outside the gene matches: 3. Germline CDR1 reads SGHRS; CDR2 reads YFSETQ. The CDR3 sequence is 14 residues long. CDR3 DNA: TGCGCCAGCAGCTTGGTCAGGGGGACCTATGGCTACACCTTC. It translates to CASSLVRGTYGYTF.

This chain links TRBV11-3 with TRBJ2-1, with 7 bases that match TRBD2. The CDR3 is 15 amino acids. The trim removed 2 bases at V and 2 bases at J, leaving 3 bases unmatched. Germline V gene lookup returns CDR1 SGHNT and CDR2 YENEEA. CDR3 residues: CASSLTAGPYNEQFF. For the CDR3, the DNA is TGTGCCAGCAGCTTAACAGCGGGACCCTACAATGAGCAGTTCTTC.

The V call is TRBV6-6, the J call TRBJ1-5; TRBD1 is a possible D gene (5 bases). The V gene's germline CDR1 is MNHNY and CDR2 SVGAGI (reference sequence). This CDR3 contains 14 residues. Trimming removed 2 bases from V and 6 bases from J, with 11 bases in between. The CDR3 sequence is CASSYAGGGQPQHF. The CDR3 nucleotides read TGTGCCAGCAGTTACGCGGGGGGAGGTCAGCCCCAGCATTTT.

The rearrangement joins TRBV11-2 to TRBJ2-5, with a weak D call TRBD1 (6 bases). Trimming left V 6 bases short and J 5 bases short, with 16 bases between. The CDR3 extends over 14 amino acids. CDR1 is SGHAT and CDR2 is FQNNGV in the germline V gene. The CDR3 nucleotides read TGTGCCAGCAGTACCAATCCAGGGGCGGAGACCCAGTACTTC. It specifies CASSTNPGAETQYF.

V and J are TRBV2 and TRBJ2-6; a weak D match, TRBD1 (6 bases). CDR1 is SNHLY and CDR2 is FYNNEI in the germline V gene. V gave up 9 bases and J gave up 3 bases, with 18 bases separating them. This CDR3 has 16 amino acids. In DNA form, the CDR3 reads TGTGCCAGGAAGACAGGCGCGGGCGGTGGGGCCAACGTCCTGACTTTC. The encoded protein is CARKTGAGGGANVLTF.

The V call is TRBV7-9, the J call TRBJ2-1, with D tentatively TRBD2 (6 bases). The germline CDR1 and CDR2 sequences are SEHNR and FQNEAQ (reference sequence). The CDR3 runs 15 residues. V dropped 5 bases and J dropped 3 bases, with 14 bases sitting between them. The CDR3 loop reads CASSRSSAYYNEQFF. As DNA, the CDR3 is TGTGCCAGCAGCCGATCTAGCGCATACTACAATGAGCAGTTCTTC.

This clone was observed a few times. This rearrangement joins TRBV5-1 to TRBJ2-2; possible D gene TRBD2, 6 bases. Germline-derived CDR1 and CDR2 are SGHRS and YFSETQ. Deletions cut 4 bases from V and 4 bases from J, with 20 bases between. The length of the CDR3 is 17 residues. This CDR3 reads CASSGVRDSYSTGELFF. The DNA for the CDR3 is TGCGCCAGCAGCGGAGTCCGGGACTCCTACAGCACCGGGGAGCTGTTTTTT.

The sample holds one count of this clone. DNA for the CDR3: TGTGCCAGTAGTATGCAACCGGGACAGCATAATTCACCCCTCCACTTT. This sequence encodes CASSMQPGQHNSPLHF. V gene TRBV19 combines with J gene TRBJ1-6; TRBD1 agrees at 7 bases. The CDR3 is 16 amino acids. The V gene end was trimmed by 3 bases and the J gene end by 5 bases; junction bases not matched to a gene: 7. Germline V gene data show CDR1 as LNHDA and CDR2 as SQIVND (reference sequence).

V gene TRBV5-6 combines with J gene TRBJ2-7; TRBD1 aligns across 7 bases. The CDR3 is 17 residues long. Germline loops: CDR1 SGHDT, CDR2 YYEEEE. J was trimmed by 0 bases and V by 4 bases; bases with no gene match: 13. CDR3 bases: TGTGCCAGCAGCCCCTCGCTTGGGGACAGTGACTCCTACGAGCAGTACGTC. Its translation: CASSPSLGDSDSYEQYV.

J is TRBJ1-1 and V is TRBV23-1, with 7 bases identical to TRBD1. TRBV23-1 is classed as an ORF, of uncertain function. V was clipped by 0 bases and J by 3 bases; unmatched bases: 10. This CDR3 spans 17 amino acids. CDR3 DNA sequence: TGCGCCAGCAGTCAATCTAATACAGGGGACGGGGACACTGAAGCTTTCTTT. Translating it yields CASSQSNTGDGDTEAFF.

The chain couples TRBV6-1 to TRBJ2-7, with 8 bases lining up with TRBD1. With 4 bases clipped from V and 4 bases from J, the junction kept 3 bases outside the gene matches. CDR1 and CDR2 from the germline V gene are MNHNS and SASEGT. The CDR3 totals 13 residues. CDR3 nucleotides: TGTGCCAGCAGTGCGACAGGGGTTTACGAGCAGTACTTC. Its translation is CASSATGVYEQYF.

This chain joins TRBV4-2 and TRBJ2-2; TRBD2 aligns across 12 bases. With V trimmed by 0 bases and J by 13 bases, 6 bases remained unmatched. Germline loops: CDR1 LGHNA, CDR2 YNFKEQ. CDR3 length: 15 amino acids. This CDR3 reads CASSQDTSGGLLLFF. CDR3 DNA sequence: TGTGCCAGCAGCCAAGACACTAGCGGGGGGCTGTTGCTGTTTTTT.